This TCR beta chain was found in a study of blood T cell repertoires in COVID-19. Study-level background: The samples span acute and convalescent COVID-19 from the United States, Italy and Spain. PBMCs, B-cell-depleted T cells, or T cells were the source of the cDNA or gDNA that made up the material.

Notes on this clone: Additional DNA sequences in this sample encode the identical CDR3.

Followed over time, Seattle patients had been enrolled while infection was active. Per the original data handling: It was from reference gene primer amplification that nucleated cell counts were estimated. Assay used: immunoSEQ multiplex PCR; TCRdb lists only in-frame clones, some missing. V and J calls and clone size are those listed in that table; D and trimming were worked out from the DNA. The sample records some 400,000 clones, about 90% being singletons. The sequence derives from a woman aged 55-69 years with COVID-19, enrolled during active disease. The material sequenced was peripheral blood.

Here the CDR3 DNA reads TGCGCCAGCAGCCGGGGGGGCAGCTCCTACAATGAGCAGTTCTTC. It encodes CASSRGGSSYNEQFF. The chain has TRBV5-1 and TRBJ2-1; 8 bases line up with TRBD2. The CDR3 contains 15 residues. J lost 0 bases, V lost 4 bases, and 3 bases had no gene match. Germline V gives CDR1 SGHRS, CDR2 YFSETQ.